Following are 16 T cell receptor beta chains from one sample sequenced in a study of sequential checkpoint blockade in melanoma. The table came from immunoSEQ multiplex PCR; TCRdb's copy has only in-frame clones and leaves some out. This table holds about 17,000 clones, roughly 73% found once. The treatment denotes: randomized to nivolumab then ipilimumab (arm A) or the reverse (arm B). The sequencing here drew on CD8+ T cells sorted from blood (inferred from file names), taken from a patient given nivolumab and ipilimumab in sequence. Receptor source: a human donor with melanoma.

CDR3 sequence (DNA): TGTGCCAGCAGCTTAAACAGGACAGCTTTCTTT. It translates to CASSLNRTAFF. The chain links TRBV11-2 to TRBJ1-1, with TRBD1 as a possible D gene (5 bases). This CDR3 comprises 11 residues. Germline lookup yields CDR1 SGHAT and CDR2 FQNNGV. The germline V and J ends were trimmed by 2 bases and 10 bases, with 8 bases remaining between them.

This clone is a singleton in its sample. The chain combines TRBV15 with TRBJ1-2; 9 nucleotides agree with TRBD1. The junction had 2 bases not matched to a gene; V was cut back by 1 base and J by 5 bases. Germline CDR1 and CDR2: LNHNV and YYDKDF (reference sequence). This CDR3 comprises 14 residues. CDR3 coding DNA: TGTGCCACCAGCAGAGTGACAGGGGGATATGGCTACACCTTC. As protein: CATSRVTGGYGYTF.

This sequence joins TRBV14 and TRBJ1-6; D is ambiguous. V was pared by 0 bases and J by 5 bases, with 11 bases between. Germline CDR1 SGHDN, CDR2 FVKESK. This CDR3 spans 16 amino acids. The CDR3 spells CASSQEGGFHNSPLHF. The CDR3 nucleotides read TGTGCCAGCAGCCAAGAGGGAGGGTTCCATAATTCACCCCTCCACTTT.

The genes are TRBV9 and TRBJ1-3, with D maybe TRBD1 (6 bases). CDR3 length equals 14 residues. CDR1 SGDLS and CDR2 YYNGEE come from the germline V gene. V dropped 5 bases and J dropped 0 bases, with 9 bases sitting between them. The CDR3 DNA reads as TGTGCCAGCAGGAAGGACAGCTCTGGAAACACCATATATTTT. Protein: CASRKDSSGNTIYF.

This clone was seen a few times. The V call is TRBV2, the J call TRBJ2-7; TRBD1 aligns across 8 bases. V shed 7 bases and J 5 bases; nucleotides not matched to a gene: 13. CDR3 size: 15 residues. The germline V gene encodes CDR1 SNHLY and CDR2 FYNNEI. The CDR3 loop is CASKEVQGVSHEQYF. The CDR3 DNA reads TGTGCCAGCAAGGAGGTACAGGGGGTTTCCCACGAGCAGTACTTC.

The CDR3 reads CSVDPGQGTDTQYF. In DNA form, the CDR3 reads TGCAGCGTTGATCCGGGACAGGGTACAGATACGCAGTATTTT. The chain joins TRBV29-1 to TRBJ2-3, with 9 positions matching TRBD1. CDR1 and CDR2 (germline): SQVTM, ANQGSEA. CDR3 length equals 14 residues. Trimming took 3 bases from V and 3 from J; bases not matched to a gene: 4.

The chain joins TRBV13 to TRBJ2-5, with no clear D. The CDR3 has 12 amino acids. Trimming removed 5 bases from V and 5 bases from J, with 9 bases in between. Germline assignment: CDR1 PRHDT and CDR2 FYEKMQ (reference sequence). This chain's CDR3 is CASSISGETQYF. The CDR3, as DNA: TGTGCCAGCAGCATCTCCGGTGAGACCCAGTACTTC.

This clone was seen only a few times. The chain couples TRBV7-3 to TRBJ2-5; 8 bases line up with TRBD2. This CDR3 spans 16 amino acids. Trimming removed 2 bases from V and 1 base from J; junction bases left unmatched: 6. CDR1 and CDR2 from the germline V gene are SGHTA and FQGTGA. The CDR3 sequence: CASSLGVAGTQETQYF. The CDR3 DNA follows: TGTGCCAGCAGCTTAGGGGTAGCGGGGACCCAAGAGACCCAGTACTTC.

The V and J genes are TRBV5-1 and TRBJ2-7; the match to TRBD1 covers 8 bases. The junction had 13 bases not matched to a gene; V was cut back by 7 bases and J by 7 bases. The germline CDR1 and CDR2 sequences are SGHRS and YFSETQ. The CDR3 loop spans 14 amino acids. CDR3 region: CASAAPRQGWEQYV. CDR3 nucleotide sequence: TGCGCCAGCGCAGCTCCGCGACAGGGGTGGGAGCAGTACGTC.

The chain employs TRBV7-9 and TRBJ1-5; D possibly corresponds to TRBD1 (5 bases). This CDR3 spans 13 amino acids. Germline V gene data show CDR1 as SEHNR and CDR2 as FQNEAQ (reference sequence). V lost 5 bases and J lost 6, with 11 bases in between. CDR3 sequence: CASSLGGIQPQHF. The CDR3 nucleotides are TGTGCCAGCAGCCTCGGGGGGATTCAGCCCCAGCATTTT.

The chain is built from TRBV4-2 and TRBJ2-5; 12 bases line up with TRBD2. V dropped 4 bases and J dropped 3; count of bases not matched to a gene: 3. Germline V gene lookup returns CDR1 LGHNA and CDR2 YNFKEQ. CDR3 length: 15 residues. The CDR3 here is CASSLTSGGEETQYF. CDR3 nucleotides: TGTGCCAGCAGCCTGACTAGCGGGGGCGAAGAGACCCAGTACTTC.

The gene calls are TRBV27 and TRBJ1-5; possibly TRBD1 for D (6 bases). CDR1 is MNHEY, CDR2 SMNVEV, per germline (reference sequence). Trimming took 6 bases from V and 4 from J, leaving 13 bases between them. The CDR3 has 14 amino acids. Here the CDR3 reads CASSPRGGNQPQHF. The CDR3 coding sequence is TGTGCCAGCAGCCCGAGGGGGGGAAATCAGCCCCAGCATTTT.

By share, this clone counts as medium-sized. V usage is TRBV29-1 and J usage is TRBJ1-4, with D possibly being TRBD1 (6 bases). The CDR3 totals 15 residues. Looked up from germline, CDR1 is SQVTM and CDR2 is ANQGSEA. V was clipped by 7 bases and J by 1 base, with 16 bases between them. The CDR3 protein is CSAKQGLGTNEKLFF. The CDR3, as DNA: TGCAGCGCTAAACAGGGCTTAGGAACTAATGAAAAACTGTTTTTT.

In its sample, this clone is medium-sized. The J gene is TRBJ1-2, the V gene TRBV5-5; D is perhaps TRBD1 (5 bases). The CDR3 covers 14 residues. From germline, CDR1 is SGHKS and CDR2 YYEKEE (reference sequence). V lost 4 bases to trimming and J lost 4 bases, with 14 bases between them. CDR3 in amino acids: CASSVADSFYGYTF. In nucleotides, the CDR3 is TGTGCCAGCAGCGTCGCTGACAGCTTCTATGGCTACACCTTC.

J is TRBJ1-2 and V is TRBV9; D gene uncertain. V lost 0 bases and J lost 2, with 5 bases in between. CDR3 length: 13 residues. Germline V gene lookup returns CDR1 SGDLS and CDR2 YYNGEE. This CDR3 is CASSVVANYGYTF. The CDR3, as DNA: TGTGCCAGCAGCGTAGTGGCCAACTATGGCTACACCTTC.

In its sample, this clone was seen once. The V and J genes are TRBV5-6 and TRBJ1-1, with D possibly TRBD1 on 6 matching bases. V lost 4 bases and J 0 bases, leaving 10 bases between the germline ends. The germline gives CDR1 SGHDT, CDR2 YYEEEE. CDR3 length: 14 amino acids. CDR3 nucleotide sequence: TGTGCCAGCAGCCGGGGGGCTATGAACACTGAAGCTTTCTTT. It yields the protein CASSRGAMNTEAFF.